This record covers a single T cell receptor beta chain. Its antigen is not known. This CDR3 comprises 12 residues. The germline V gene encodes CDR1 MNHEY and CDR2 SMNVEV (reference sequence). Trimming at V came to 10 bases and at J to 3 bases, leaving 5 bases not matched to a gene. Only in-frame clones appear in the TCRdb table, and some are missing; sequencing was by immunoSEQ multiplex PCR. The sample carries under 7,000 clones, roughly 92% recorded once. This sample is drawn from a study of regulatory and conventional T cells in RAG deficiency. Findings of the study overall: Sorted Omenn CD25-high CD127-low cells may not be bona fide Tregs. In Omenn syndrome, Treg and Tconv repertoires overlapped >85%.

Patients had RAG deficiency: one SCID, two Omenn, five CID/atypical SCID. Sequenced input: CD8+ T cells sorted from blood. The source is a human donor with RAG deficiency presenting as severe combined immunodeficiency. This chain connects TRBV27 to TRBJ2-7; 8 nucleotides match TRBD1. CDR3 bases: TGTGCCATCGGGGACAGGAACTACGAGCAGTACTTC. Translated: CAIGDRNYEQYF.